This T cell receptor beta chain was found in a study of PD-1 and CTLA-4 blockade in melanoma. The germline V and J ends were trimmed by 3 bases and 14 bases, with 13 bases remaining between them. In germline, CDR1 is MNHEY, CDR2 SMNVEV (reference sequence). The CDR3 is made up of 11 amino acids. Sequenced by immunoSEQ multiplex PCR; TCRdb stores in-frame clones only, minus some. There are about 21,000 clones in the sample; approximately 89% occur only once, and 7.8% lies in the top ten. The material was CD8+ T cells from peripheral blood, obtained before anti-PD-1 treatment. The chain recombines TRBV27 with TRBJ1-2; D is possibly TRBD1 (5 bases). This sequence was found in a human donor with melanoma. CDR3 loop: CASSLRGLWTF. CDR3 nucleotide sequence: TGTGCCAGCAGTTTGAGGGGCCTGTGGACCTTC.